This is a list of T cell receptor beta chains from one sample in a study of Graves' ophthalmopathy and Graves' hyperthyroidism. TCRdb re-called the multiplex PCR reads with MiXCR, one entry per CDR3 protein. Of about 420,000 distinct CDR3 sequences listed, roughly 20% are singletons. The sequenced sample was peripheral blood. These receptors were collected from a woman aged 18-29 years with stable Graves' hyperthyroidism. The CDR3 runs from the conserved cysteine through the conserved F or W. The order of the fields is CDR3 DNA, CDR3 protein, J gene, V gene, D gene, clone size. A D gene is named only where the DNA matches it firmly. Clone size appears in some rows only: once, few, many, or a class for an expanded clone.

TGCAGTGCTATGGGGCCCGGGGAGACCCAGTACTTC	CSAMGPGETQYF	TRBJ2-5	TRBV20-1	-	-
TGTGCCAGCGGAGAAGCGACAGGGCCCGGAGAGACCCAGTACTTC	CASGEATGPGETQYF	TRBJ2-5	TRBV12-3/TRBV12-4	TRBD1	-
TGTGCCACCAGGTCATCTACGGACAGTAACACCGGGGAGCTGTTTTTT	CATRSSTDSNTGELFF	TRBJ2-2	TRBV24-1	-	many
TGTGCCAGTAGTCAGGACAGGGACGACGGGGAGCTGTTTTTT	CASSQDRDDGELFF	TRBJ2-2	TRBV19	TRBD1	-
TGTGCCAGCAGCCTAGGACTTAGGACTGAAGCTTTCTTT	CASSLGLRTEAFF	TRBJ1-1	TRBV7-9	-	many
TGTGCCAGCAAACCACCTCGCGACAGACGCAATCAGCCCCAGCATTTT	CASKPPRDRRNQPQHF	TRBJ1-5	TRBV28	-	many
TGTGCCAGCAGTTTACCCCGGACAGGGGGCAACTACGAGCAGTACTTC	CASSLPRTGGNYEQYF	TRBJ2-7	TRBV28	TRBD1	many
TGCAGCGTTGGAGGACTAGCGTCGTCCTACGAGCAGTACTTC	CSVGGLASSYEQYF	TRBJ2-7	TRBV29-1	TRBD2	many
TGTGCCAGCAGCCGCTGGACCAGGGGGGTTGAAGCTTTCTTT	CASSRWTRGVEAFF	TRBJ1-1	TRBV7-2	TRBD1	-
TGTGCCAGCAGCCCTACTAAGGCCGGGGAGCTGTTTTTT	CASSPTKAGELFF	TRBJ2-2	TRBV7-8	-	many
TGTGCCAGCACCGGGACGGATAGCAATCAGCCCCAGCATTTT	CASTGTDSNQPQHF	TRBJ1-5	TRBV2	-	many
TGTGCCAGCAGCTTGGACAGGGCGTTAACCTACGAGCAGTACTTC	CASSLDRALTYEQYF	TRBJ2-7	TRBV7-2	TRBD1	many
TGTGCCAGCAGCACCAGGGGGCGCCCCTATGGCTACACCTTC	CASSTRGRPYGYTF	TRBJ1-2	TRBV13	TRBD1	-
TGTGCCAGCAGTCCCCCAGCAGGGGTGATACCCTACGAGCAGTACTTC	CASSPPAGVIPYEQYF	TRBJ2-7	TRBV28	-	-
TGCGCCAGCAGGGGCAGCATGAACACTGAAGCTTTCTTT	CASRGSMNTEAFF	TRBJ1-1	TRBV5-1	-	-
TGCGCCAGCACACCCGGGACTAGCGGCTACGAGCAGTACTTC	CASTPGTSGYEQYF	TRBJ2-7	TRBV5-1	TRBD2	many
TGTGCCAGCACCCGAAGGGTCCTCCTTCAAGAGACCCAGTACTTC	CASTRRVLLQETQYF	TRBJ2-5	TRBV6-1	-	-
TGTGCCAGCAGTCCACGGGGACAGGGGGGGACCTATGGCTACACCTTC	CASSPRGQGGTYGYTF	TRBJ1-2	TRBV6-5	TRBD1	many
TGTGCCAGCAGCCTTGACCCTGGGGGAGGCTACACCTTC	CASSLDPGGGYTF	TRBJ1-2	TRBV7-8	-	few
TGTGCCAGCAGCCTCACTCGGGCCTACAAAAACATTCAGTACTTC	CASSLTRAYKNIQYF	TRBJ2-4	TRBV7-2	-	many
TGTGCTAGTAGGGGGATCCAAGAGACCCAGTACTTC	CASRGIQETQYF	TRBJ2-5	TRBV12-5	-	many
TGTGCCAGTAGGAAGGCGGAGGAGACCCAGTACTTC	CASRKAEETQYF	TRBJ2-5	TRBV19	-	-
TGTGCCAGCAGCTCCGACGGGGACACTGAAGCTTTCTTT	CASSSDGDTEAFF	TRBJ1-1	TRBV6-1	-	many
TGTGCCAGTAGAAGACAGGGAGGAAGTGGCAATCAGCCCCAGCATTTT	CASRRQGGSGNQPQHF	TRBJ1-5	TRBV19	TRBD1	many
TGTGCCAGCAGTGCCCTTGTGGGAGGCACTGAAGCTTTCTTT	CASSALVGGTEAFF	TRBJ1-1	TRBV27	-	-
TGTGCCAGCAGCCCTGGACGCAGGGACCAAGAGACCCAGTACTTC	CASSPGRRDQETQYF	TRBJ2-5	TRBV6-1	-	many
TGTGCCTGGAGAAAACTAGCGGGAGGAGAGACCCAGTACTTC	CAWRKLAGGETQYF	TRBJ2-5	TRBV30	TRBD2	many
TGCAGTGTTTGCTGGGGGGAGACCCAGTACTTC	CSVCWGETQYF	TRBJ2-5	TRBV20-1	-	many
TGCGCCAGCAGCTTGGTACTAGCGGGAGGCACCGGGGAGCTGTTTTTT	CASSLVLAGGTGELFF	TRBJ2-2	TRBV5-1	TRBD2	many
TGCGCCAGCAGCTTGGGACACTCCGTTGATTACGAGCAGTACTTC	CASSLGHSVDYEQYF	TRBJ2-7	TRBV5-1	-	many
TGTGCCTGGGAGGACAGGCTCATTAAGTACTTC	CAWEDRLIKYF	TRBJ2-4	TRBV30	TRBD1	many
TGCAGTGCTAGTGCGGGGACAGGGGTCGAGACCCAGTACTTC	CSASAGTGVETQYF	TRBJ2-5	TRBV20-1	TRBD1	-
TGTGCCAGCAGTCCCGCCGGGACAGGGGGCAGGTACACTGAAGCTTTCTTT	CASSPAGTGGRYTEAFF	TRBJ1-1	TRBV28	TRBD1	-
TGCGCCAGCAGCCAATACGGGGGGGTCGAAGCTTTCTTT	CASSQYGGVEAFF	TRBJ1-1	TRBV4-3	-	few
TGTGCCAGTAGTAATGGGGGACGGCTCATGAACACTGAAGCTTTCTTT	CASSNGGRLMNTEAFF	TRBJ1-1	TRBV19	-	many
TGTGCCAGCAGTTTTGGCAGGGGCCATGGCTACACCTTC	CASSFGRGHGYTF	TRBJ1-2	TRBV28	-	few
TGTGCCAGCACCCAGTACGTGGATCAGCCCCAGCATTTT	CASTQYVDQPQHF	TRBJ1-5	TRBV12-3/TRBV12-4	-	few
TGTGCCACACAGGGAGGAGAGACCCAGTACTTC	CATQGGETQYF	TRBJ2-5	TRBV10-3	-	many
TGTGCCAGCAGTCTACACCGACTAGAGGGCGAGCAGTACTTC	CASSLHRLEGEQYF	TRBJ2-7	TRBV27	-	many
TGTGCCAGCAGCTTAAGGGGGTCCGGCTATGGCTACACCTTC	CASSLRGSGYGYTF	TRBJ1-2	TRBV13	-	many
TGTGCCAGCAGCCAAGACTTAACGGGGGGGGGCGCGTATACTGAAGCTTTCTTT	CASSQDLTGGGAYTEAFF	TRBJ1-1	TRBV3-1	-	-
TGTGCCAGCAGTCTACGGGCCAGCCAACAAGGAGCCGAGCAGTACTTC	CASSLRASQQGAEQYF	TRBJ2-7	TRBV6-2/TRBV6-3	-	many
TGTGCCAGCAGTTTAGTATGGGTCGGGGAGACCCAGTACTTC	CASSLVWVGETQYF	TRBJ2-5	TRBV12-3/TRBV12-4	-	many
TGCGCCAGCAGCATGGAGCCGGGACAGGGGTCTCGTTCACCCCTCCACTTT	CASSMEPGQGSRSPLHF	TRBJ1-6	TRBV5-1	TRBD1	many